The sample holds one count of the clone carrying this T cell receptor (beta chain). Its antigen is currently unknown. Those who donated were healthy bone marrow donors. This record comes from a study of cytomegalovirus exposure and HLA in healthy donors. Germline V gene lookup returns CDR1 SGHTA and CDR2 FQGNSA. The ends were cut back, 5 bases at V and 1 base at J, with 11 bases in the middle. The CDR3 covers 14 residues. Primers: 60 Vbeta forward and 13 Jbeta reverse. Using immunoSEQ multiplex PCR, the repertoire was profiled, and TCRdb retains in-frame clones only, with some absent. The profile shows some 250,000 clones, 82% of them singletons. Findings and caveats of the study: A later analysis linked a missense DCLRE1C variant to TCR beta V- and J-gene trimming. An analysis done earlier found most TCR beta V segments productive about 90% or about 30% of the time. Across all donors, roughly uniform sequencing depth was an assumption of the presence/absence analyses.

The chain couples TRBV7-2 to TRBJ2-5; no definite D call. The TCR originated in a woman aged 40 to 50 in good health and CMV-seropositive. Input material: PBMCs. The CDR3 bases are TGTGCCAGCAGCAAAGGCGGCGTCCAAGAGACCCAGTACTTC. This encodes CASSKGGVQETQYF.